The 32 T cell receptor beta chains presented below share a single source sample, sequenced in a study of cytomegalovirus exposure and HLA in healthy donors. The primer mix had 60 Vbeta and 13 Jbeta primers. Profiling relied on immunoSEQ multiplex PCR, and the TCRdb table lists in-frame clones only, not all of them. There are almost 200,000 clones in the sample; around 85% occur only once, and 2% to 2.5% lies in the top ten. The source material was PBMCs. All receptors come from a woman in her forties or fifties in good health and CMV-seronegative.

The chain uses TRBV14 and TRBJ2-2; 10 nucleotides match TRBD1. The CDR3 is made up of 15 amino acids. Per the germline V gene, CDR1 is SGHDN and CDR2 is FVKESK. V shed 4 bases, J shed 5 bases, and the junction held 4 bases outside the gene matches. In nucleotides, the CDR3 is TGTGCCAGCAGCCTTAGACAGGGGGCAACCGGGGAGCTGTTTTTT. It yields the protein CASSLRQGATGELFF.

The chain carries TRBV5-6 and TRBJ2-2, with TRBD1 as a possible D gene (5 bases). The CDR3 spans 16 residues. The V and J ends lost 6 bases and 1 base respectively, with 16 bases between them. CDR1 and CDR2 from the germline V gene are SGHDT and YYEEEE. The CDR3 spells CASTLYGARNTGELFF. The CDR3 DNA is TGTGCCAGCACCCTTTATGGGGCCAGGAACACCGGGGAGCTGTTTTTT.

The chain couples TRBV10-3 to TRBJ2-7, with 10 bases that match TRBD1. The V gene end was trimmed by 7 bases and the J gene end by 6 bases; junction bases not matched to a gene: 9. Germline V gene lookup returns CDR1 ENHRY and CDR2 SYGVKD. The CDR3 length is 14 residues. The CDR3 DNA reads as TGTGCCATCAAGGGCCCGGGGACAGGGGTCGAGCAGTACTTC. Encoded protein: CAIKGPGTGVEQYF.

This chain uses TRBV11-3 with TRBJ2-1; D ambiguous. The V gene's germline CDR1 is SGHNT and CDR2 YENEEA. The CDR3 has 12 residues. With 3 bases removed from V and 5 bases from J, the gap between germline ends came to 5 bases. This CDR3 is CASSFKNNEQFF. Written as DNA, the CDR3 is TGTGCCAGCAGCTTCAAAAACAATGAGCAGTTCTTC.

The chain uses TRBV28 and TRBJ2-7; 8 bases align to TRBD2. V gave up 5 bases and J gave up 1 base; unmatched junction bases: 10. This CDR3 has 16 residues. Germline CDR1 MDHEN, CDR2 SYDVKM. The CDR3 coding sequence is TGTGCCAGCAGTACCCGGGAGGGAGGCTCATCCTACGAGCAGTACTTC. Translation: CASSTREGGSSYEQYF.

The chain couples TRBV27 to TRBJ1-1; TRBD1 agrees at 10 bases. The V gene's germline CDR1 is MNHEY and CDR2 SMNVEV (reference sequence). Germline trimming cut 10 bases from V and 4 bases from J; bases unmatched to any gene: 12. CDR3 length: 15 amino acids. The CDR3 nucleotides are TGTGCCACCCTTCGACAGGGGGCACTGGGCACTGAAGCTTTCTTT. Translated, it gives CATLRQGALGTEAFF.

This chain joins TRBV5-4 and TRBJ2-7; 10 positions agree with TRBD2. V was clipped by 4 bases and J by 6 bases; unmatched bases: 10. The germline V gene has CDR1 SGHNT and CDR2 YYREEE (reference sequence). The CDR3 consists of 15 residues. The CDR3 DNA reads TGTGCCAGCAGCGAGCGGGAGGGCAGATACGGCGAGCAGTACTTC. Encoded protein: CASSEREGRYGEQYF.

The genes are TRBV28 and TRBJ1-1, with D possibly TRBD1 on 5 matching bases. The V gene's germline CDR1 is MDHEN and CDR2 SYDVKM. Trimming left V 2 bases short and J 5 bases short, with 12 bases between. The CDR3 covers 14 residues. The CDR3 DNA reads TGTGCCAGCAGTTTACCTGGGGGGAGGACTGAAGCTTTCTTT. Translating gives CASSLPGGRTEAFF.

This clone was detected only a few times. The V call is TRBV7-9, the J call TRBJ1-5, with 10 bases lining up with TRBD1. Germline loops: CDR1 SEHNR, CDR2 FQNEAQ (reference sequence). V gave up 5 bases and J gave up 1 base; unmatched junction bases: 2. CDR3 size: 15 residues. DNA of the CDR3: TGTGCCAGCAGCCCGACAGGGGGCAGCAATCAGCCCCAGCATTTT. Translating gives CASSPTGGSNQPQHF.

This sequence joins TRBV30 and TRBJ2-7; 7 bases line up with TRBD2. The germline V gene has CDR1 GTSNPN and CDR2 SVGIG (reference sequence). Germline trimming cut 4 bases from V and 3 bases from J; bases unmatched to any gene: 24. The CDR3 extends over 19 amino acids. The CDR3 region has the DNA TGTGCCTGGAATCCAAGGGCGGGGGTGGAATTAAGTGGGATCTACGAGCAGTACTTC. Protein product: CAWNPRAGVELSGIYEQYF.

The CDR3 region is CASSYSASNQPQHF. In DNA form, the CDR3 reads TGTGCCAGCAGTTACTCAGCTAGCAATCAGCCCCAGCATTTT. The chain links TRBV6-5 to TRBJ1-5; D is unclear. V was cut by 0 bases and J by 0 bases, with 3 bases left in between. CDR1 MNHEY and CDR2 SVGAGI come from the germline V gene. The CDR3 sequence is 14 residues long.

The rearrangement uses TRBV2 and TRBJ1-5; a weak D match, TRBD1 (5 bases). The CDR3 consists of 13 residues. Trimming pared 1 base from V and 13 bases from J, leaving 14 bases between. Germline values: CDR1 SNHLY, CDR2 FYNNEI. This CDR3 is CASSEVRIQGQHF. The CDR3 DNA reads TGTGCCAGCAGTGAAGTCCGGATTCAGGGTCAGCATTTT.

The chain couples TRBV7-7 to TRBJ2-2; TRBD1 might be the D (6 bases). The CDR3 has 15 residues. Per germline, CDR1 SSHAT and CDR2 FNYEAQ (reference sequence). Trimming stripped 5 bases from V and 7 bases from J, with 17 bases between. DNA of the CDR3: TGTGCCAGCAGCCGTGGCCAGGGGTACGGCGGGGAGCTGTTTTTT. It translates to CASSRGQGYGGELFF.

The V gene is TRBV29-1, the J gene TRBJ2-1; 15 nucleotides match TRBD2. The CDR3 totals 12 residues. Germline values: CDR1 SQVTM, CDR2 ANQGSEA. V was clipped by 7 bases and J by 10 bases; unmatched bases: 2. The DNA of the CDR3 is TGCAGCGCCGGGACTAGCGGGAGGGAGCAGTTCTTC. Translating it yields CSAGTSGREQFF.

This clone was found a few times. The rearrangement links TRBV19 to TRBJ1-2; 7 bases agree with TRBD1. The CDR3 is made up of 12 amino acids. CDR1 is LNHDA, CDR2 SQIVND, per germline (reference sequence). V lost 3 bases to trimming and J lost 5 bases; unmatched junction nucleotides: 0. The CDR3 here is CASSMGQYGYTF. CDR3 DNA: TGTGCCAGTAGTATGGGACAGTATGGCTACACCTTC.

The V and J genes are TRBV4-2 and TRBJ1-2; 7 nucleotides agree with TRBD1. The V gene's germline CDR1 is LGHNA and CDR2 YNFKEQ. After removal of 4 bases from V and 7 bases from J, the junction contained 12 bases not matched to a gene. This CDR3 spans 15 amino acids. This chain's CDR3 is CASSPKQGMAFGYTF. The CDR3 DNA reads as TGTGCCAGCAGCCCGAAACAGGGGATGGCTTTTGGCTACACCTTC.

V gene TRBV6-5 combines with J gene TRBJ2-2, with a possible D match to TRBD1 (6 bases). The CDR3 sequence is 16 residues long. The V end was cut by 2 bases, the J end by 0 bases, with 10 bases between. Germline V gene lookup returns CDR1 MNHEY and CDR2 SVGAGI. CDR3 loop: CASSYTGFANTGELFF. CDR3 in DNA: TGTGCCAGCAGTTACACAGGGTTCGCGAACACCGGGGAGCTGTTTTTT.

This clone was recorded a few times. The chain uses TRBV7-2 and TRBJ2-7, with TRBD1 matching over 8 bases. V was clipped by 1 base and J by 3 bases; unmatched bases: 2. The CDR3 contains 14 residues. Germline assignment: CDR1 SGHTA and CDR2 FQGNSA. CDR3 DNA: TGTGCCAGCAGCTTAGGGACAGGGATCTACGAGCAGTACTTC. Its translation is CASSLGTGIYEQYF.

This clone was seen a few times. The chain has TRBV7-9 and TRBJ1-4; D call uncertain. CDR3 size: 12 residues. Germline CDR1 is SEHNR and CDR2 is FQNEAQ (reference sequence). Trimming shortened V by 4 bases and J by 8 bases, and 8 bases separated the two germline ends. DNA for the CDR3: TGTGCCAGCAGCTCAGTGAGGGAAAAACTGTTTTTT. Translated, it gives CASSSVREKLFF.

This rearrangement joins TRBV5-1 to TRBJ1-1, with 9 bases lining up with TRBD1. The CDR3 loop spans 14 amino acids. V shed 3 bases, J shed 3 bases, and the junction held 3 bases outside the gene matches. CDR1 SGHRS and CDR2 YFSETQ come from the germline V gene. CDR3 bases: TGCGCCAGCAGCTCCCGGGACAGGGACACTGAAGCTTTCTTT. Amino acid sequence: CASSSRDRDTEAFF.

The chain is built from TRBV15 and TRBJ2-3, with 10 nucleotides matching TRBD2. The CDR3 covers 18 residues. Germline trimming cut 0 bases from V and 0 bases from J; bases unmatched to any gene: 6. The germline CDR1 and CDR2 sequences are LNHNV and YYDKDF (reference sequence). CDR3 amino acids: CATSRDPFSGRSTDTQYF. The CDR3 DNA reads as TGTGCCACCAGCAGAGACCCCTTTAGCGGGAGGAGCACAGATACGCAGTATTTT.

The chain combines TRBV7-2 with TRBJ2-3, with a tentative D call TRBD2 (5 bases). Germline V gene data show CDR1 as SGHTA and CDR2 as FQGNSA. Trimming took 4 bases from V and 4 from J, leaving 15 bases between them. This CDR3 has 15 amino acids. CDR3 sequence reads: CASSSSWARADTQYF. The CDR3 nucleotides are TGTGCCAGCAGCTCCTCATGGGCGAGGGCAGATACGCAGTATTTT.

This CDR3 reads CASNTQGYSNQPQHF. The CDR3 DNA follows: TGTGCCAGCAACACACAGGGGTATAGCAATCAGCCCCAGCATTTT. The chain employs TRBV7-2 and TRBJ1-5; 7 positions agree with TRBD1. Germline-derived CDR1 and CDR2 are SGHTA and FQGNSA. V lost 7 bases to trimming and J lost 0 bases; unmatched junction nucleotides: 6. This CDR3 spans 15 amino acids.

The J gene is TRBJ1-2, the V gene TRBV28, with D perhaps TRBD1 (6 bases). Germline CDR1 is MDHEN and CDR2 is SYDVKM. Trimming left V 6 bases short and J 0 bases short, with 11 bases between. The CDR3 totals 14 residues. The CDR3 loop is CASRITGSNYGYTF. Here the CDR3 DNA reads TGTGCCAGCAGGATCACAGGGTCTAACTATGGCTACACCTTC.

V gene TRBV5-1 combines with J gene TRBJ1-1; TRBD1 might be the D (6 bases). The CDR3 has 13 amino acids. Trimming shortened V by 7 bases and J by 7 bases, and 17 bases separated the two germline ends. Per the germline V gene, CDR1 is SGHRS and CDR2 is YFSETQ. CDR3 bases: TGCGCCAGCGCCTCAGGGGTATTCGATGAAGCTTTCTTT. It yields the protein CASASGVFDEAFF.

This chain uses TRBV6-5 with TRBJ1-1; D uncertain. Germline CDR1 is MNHEY and CDR2 is SVGAGI. The CDR3 consists of 15 residues. V was cut by 5 bases and J by 0 bases, with 13 bases left in between. CDR3 residues: CASSQQPGLNTEAFF. CDR3 bases: TGTGCCAGCAGTCAACAGCCCGGCCTGAACACTGAAGCTTTCTTT.

The chain carries TRBV7-2 and TRBJ2-3, with no clear D. This CDR3 region has 14 residues. The germline V and J ends were trimmed by 1 base and 2 bases, with 7 bases remaining between them. Germline V gene sequence: CDR1 SGHTA, CDR2 FQGNSA. The CDR3 loop is CASSLVSFTDTQYF. As DNA, the CDR3 is TGTGCCAGCAGCTTAGTCTCGTTCACAGATACGCAGTATTTT.

The gene calls are TRBV5-1 and TRBJ2-3, with TRBD2 as a possible D gene (5 bases). Deletions cut 7 bases from V and 6 bases from J, with 12 bases between. CDR3 length equals 12 residues. In germline, CDR1 is SGHRS, CDR2 YFSETQ. In DNA, the CDR3 is TGCGCCAGCGCGATTCGGAGGGATACGCAGTATTTT. Its protein product is CASAIRRDTQYF. The entire variable domain, with the rest obtained from reference TRBV5-1 and TRBJ2-3, is as follows: KAGVTQTPRYLIKTRGQQVTLSCSPISGHRSVSWYQQTPGQGLQFLFEYFSETQRNKGNFPGRFSGRQFSNSRSEMNVSTLELGDSALYLCASAIRRDTQYFGPGTRLTVL.

This rearrangement joins TRBV28 to TRBJ1-3; 9 bases match TRBD1. CDR3 length: 16 amino acids. Germline CDR1 is MDHEN and CDR2 is SYDVKM. V lost 5 bases and J lost 1; bases outside the gene matches: 6. The CDR3 spells CASSLGTGKSGNTIYF. CDR3 in DNA: TGTGCCAGCAGTCTGGGGACAGGGAAGTCTGGAAACACCATATATTTT.

V and J are TRBV19 and TRBJ2-5; 11 bases map to TRBD1. Unmatched junction bases numbered 6, after V lost 1 base and J lost 5 bases. Germline V lookup: CDR1 LNHDA, CDR2 SQIVND (reference sequence). There are 16 residues in the CDR3. The CDR3 DNA is TGTGCCAGTAGTATAGGTGGACAGGGGGCGAGGGAGACCCAGTACTTC. Translated, it gives CASSIGGQGARETQYF.

The chain joins TRBV5-1 to TRBJ2-3, with 8 bases that match TRBD1. CDR1 SGHRS and CDR2 YFSETQ come from the germline V gene. The CDR3 totals 15 residues. After removal of 4 bases from V and 1 base from J, the junction contained 5 bases not matched to a gene. CDR3 amino acids: CASSPGQGCTDTQYF. The CDR3 nucleotides are TGCGCCAGCAGCCCCGGACAGGGCTGCACAGATACGCAGTATTTT. The whole variable domain, remainder taken from reference TRBV5-1 and TRBJ2-3, is KAGVTQTPRYLIKTRGQQVTLSCSPISGHRSVSWYQQTPGQGLQFLFEYFSETQRNKGNFPGRFSGRQFSNSRSEMNVSTLELGDSALYLCASSPGQGCTDTQYFGPGTRLTVL.

This sequence joins TRBV29-1 and TRBJ2-1; TRBD2 matches 9 bases. The CDR3 covers 14 residues. The ends lost 1 base at V and 4 bases at J; junction bases unmatched: 2. Germline V lookup: CDR1 SQVTM, CDR2 ANQGSEA. The CDR3 protein is CSVEGLAEYNEQFF. The CDR3 nucleotides are TGCAGCGTTGAAGGACTAGCGGAGTACAATGAGCAGTTCTTC.